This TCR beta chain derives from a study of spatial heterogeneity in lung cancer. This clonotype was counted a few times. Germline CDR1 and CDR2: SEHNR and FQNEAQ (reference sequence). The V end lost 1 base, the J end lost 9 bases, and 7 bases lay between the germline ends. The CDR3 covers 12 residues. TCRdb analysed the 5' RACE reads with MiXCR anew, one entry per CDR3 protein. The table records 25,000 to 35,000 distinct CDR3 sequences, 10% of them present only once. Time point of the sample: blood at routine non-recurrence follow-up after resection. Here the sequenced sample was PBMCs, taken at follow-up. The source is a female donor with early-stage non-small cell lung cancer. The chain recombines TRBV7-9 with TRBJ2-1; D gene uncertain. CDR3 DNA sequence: TGTGCCAGCAGCTTAGGTAAAACTGAGCAGTTCTTC. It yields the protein CASSLGKTEQFF.